Each of the 8 T cell receptor beta chains below was sequenced from the same sample in a study of blood T cell repertoires in COVID-19 (TCRdb year 2020). The protocol used for the library was the immunoSEQ multiplex PCR assay. The clones in this table, taken by TCRdb from immuneACCESS, are in-frame only. Not every clone is retained; where verified, under half of the shortfall comes from an unresolved V gene, and the cause of the rest is unknown. The sample records some 150,000 clones, around 84% of which are singletons. The top ten clones comprise more than 1% of the sample. Material for sequencing was peripheral blood. These receptors all stem from a man aged 40-49 years with acute or convalescent COVID-19.

V gene TRBV3-1 (or the pseudogene TRBV3-2) combines with J gene TRBJ2-3; 9 bases are a match to TRBD2. Germline-derived CDR1 and CDR2 are LGHDT and YNNKEL (reference sequence). The CDR3 runs 17 residues. Trimming took 1 base from V and 5 from J; bases not matched to a gene: 10. CDR3 in DNA: TGTGCCAGCAGCCAAGGGAGTAGCGGGGGACTAAAAGATACGCAGTATTTT. Encoded protein: CASSQGSSGGLKDTQYF.

The chain is built from TRBV6-5 and TRBJ1-2, with TRBD1 as a possible D gene (6 bases). Germline lookup yields CDR1 MNHEY and CDR2 SVGAGI. The CDR3 has 13 residues. V gave up 6 bases and J gave up 8 bases, with 16 bases separating them. The CDR3 reads CASRNYRVWGYTF. CDR3 DNA sequence: TGTGCCAGCAGGAACTACAGGGTCTGGGGCTACACCTTC.

This clone is a singleton in its sample. V and J are TRBV6-5 and TRBJ2-5; tentatively, D is TRBD1 (6 bases). Germline loops: CDR1 MNHEY, CDR2 SVGAGI. Trimming took 5 bases from V and 8 from J, leaving 15 bases between them. This CDR3 contains 13 residues. As DNA, the CDR3 is TGTGCCAGCAGTATGAGGGGGTTCGAAACCCAGTACTTC. Protein: CASSMRGFETQYF.

The genes are TRBV7-2 and TRBJ1-2; perhaps TRBD1 as D (5 bases). Trimming shortened V by 5 bases and J by 0 bases, and 10 bases separated the two germline ends. CDR3 length: 14 residues. CDR1 and CDR2 from the germline V gene are SGHTA and FQGNSA. CDR3 nucleotides: TGTGCCAGCAGCCCAGGGTCTTCTAACTATGGCTACACCTTC. Protein product: CASSPGSSNYGYTF.

The chain links TRBV27 to TRBJ2-1; 8 bases map to TRBD2. CDR1 is MNHEY and CDR2 is SMNVEV in the germline V gene (reference sequence). This CDR3 is built from 12 residues. Germline trimming cut 1 base from V and 16 bases from J; bases unmatched to any gene: 6. CDR3 nucleotides: TGTGCCAGCAGTTTATTGATGGGACTAGAATTCTTC. This gives the protein CASSLLMGLEFF.

This chain links TRBV6-5 with TRBJ2-7; 10 nucleotides match TRBD1. Germline CDR1 reads MNHEY; CDR2 reads SVGAGI. With 6 bases clipped from V and 5 bases from J, the junction kept 7 bases outside the gene matches. This CDR3 has 14 residues. CDR3 DNA: TGTGCCAGCAGGCCGGGACAGGGGAGAAACGAGCAGTACTTC. This codes for CASRPGQGRNEQYF.

V gene TRBV28 combines with J gene TRBJ1-4, with D possibly TRBD1 on 6 matching bases. V lost 6 bases, J lost 8 bases, and 16 bases lay in between. The CDR3 extends over 14 amino acids. CDR1 MDHEN and CDR2 SYDVKM come from the germline V gene. The DNA for the CDR3 is TGTGCCAGCAGCCTCTCGGACAGTCGGGAAAAACTGTTTTTT. Translation gives CASSLSDSREKLFF.

The chain has TRBV27 and TRBJ1-4; 8 nucleotides align to TRBD1. The trim removed 6 bases at V and 8 bases at J, leaving 14 bases unmatched. Germline CDR1 reads MNHEY; CDR2 reads SMNVEV (reference sequence). This CDR3 comprises 16 residues. The CDR3, as DNA: TGTGCCAGCAGCGGCACCCCAGGGACAGGCCAGGAAAAACTGTTTTTT. Translation gives CASSGTPGTGQEKLFF.